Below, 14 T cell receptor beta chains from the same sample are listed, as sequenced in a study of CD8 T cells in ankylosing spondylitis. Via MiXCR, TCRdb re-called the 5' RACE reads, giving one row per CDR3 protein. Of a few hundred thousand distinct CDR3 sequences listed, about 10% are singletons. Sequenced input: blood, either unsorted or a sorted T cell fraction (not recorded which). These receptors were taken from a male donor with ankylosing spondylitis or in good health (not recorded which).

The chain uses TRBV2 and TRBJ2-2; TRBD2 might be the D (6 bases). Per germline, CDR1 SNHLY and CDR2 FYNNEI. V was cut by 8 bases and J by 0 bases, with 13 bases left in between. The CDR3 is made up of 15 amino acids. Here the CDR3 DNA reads TGTGCCAGCTCCCCCCCGGGGGCGAACACCGGGGAGCTGTTTTTT. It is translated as CASSPPGANTGELFF.

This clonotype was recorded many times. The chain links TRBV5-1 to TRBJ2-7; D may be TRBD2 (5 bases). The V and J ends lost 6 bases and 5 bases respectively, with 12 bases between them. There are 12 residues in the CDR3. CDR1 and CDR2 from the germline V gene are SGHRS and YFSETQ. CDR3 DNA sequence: TGCGCCAGCAATGGGCTGCGGGACGAGCAGTACTTC. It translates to CASNGLRDEQYF.

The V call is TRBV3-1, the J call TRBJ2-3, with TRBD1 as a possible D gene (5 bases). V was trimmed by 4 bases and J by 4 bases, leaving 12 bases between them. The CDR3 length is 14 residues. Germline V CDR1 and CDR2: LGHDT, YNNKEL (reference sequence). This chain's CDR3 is CASSRGSTADTQYF. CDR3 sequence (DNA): TGTGCCAGCAGCCGGGGCTCCACCGCAGATACGCAGTATTTT.

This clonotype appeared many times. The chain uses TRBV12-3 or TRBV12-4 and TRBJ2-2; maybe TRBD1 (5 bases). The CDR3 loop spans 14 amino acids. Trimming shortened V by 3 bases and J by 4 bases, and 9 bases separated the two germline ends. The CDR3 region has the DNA TGTGCCAGCAGTTTTGGGGCCTCCACCGGGGAGCTGTTTTTT. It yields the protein CASSFGASTGELFF.

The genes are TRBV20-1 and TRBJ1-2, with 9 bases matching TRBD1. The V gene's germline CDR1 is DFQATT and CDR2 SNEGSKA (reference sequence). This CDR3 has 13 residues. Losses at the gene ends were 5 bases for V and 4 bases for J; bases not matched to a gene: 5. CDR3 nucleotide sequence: TGCAGTGCTGAGACAGGGGGGAGCTATGGCTACACCTTC. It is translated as CSAETGGSYGYTF.

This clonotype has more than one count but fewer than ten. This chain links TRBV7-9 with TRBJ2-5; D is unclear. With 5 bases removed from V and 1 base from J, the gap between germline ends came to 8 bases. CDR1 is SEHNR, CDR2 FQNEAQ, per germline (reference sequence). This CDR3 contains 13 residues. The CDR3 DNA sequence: TGTGCCAGCAGCCAAACCCTCCAAGAGACCCAGTACTTC. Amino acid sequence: CASSQTLQETQYF.

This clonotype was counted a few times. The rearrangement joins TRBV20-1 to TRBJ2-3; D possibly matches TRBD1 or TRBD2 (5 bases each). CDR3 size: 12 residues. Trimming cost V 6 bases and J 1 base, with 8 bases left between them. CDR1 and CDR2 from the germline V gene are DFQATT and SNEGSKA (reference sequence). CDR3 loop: CSARGRTDTQYF. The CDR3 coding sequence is TGCAGTGCCCGGGGACGCACAGATACGCAGTATTTT.

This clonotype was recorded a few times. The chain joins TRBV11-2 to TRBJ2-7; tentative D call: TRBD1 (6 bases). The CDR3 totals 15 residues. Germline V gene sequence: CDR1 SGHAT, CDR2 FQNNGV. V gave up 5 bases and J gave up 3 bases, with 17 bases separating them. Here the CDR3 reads CASSLRDILNYEQYF. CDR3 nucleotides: TGTGCCAGCAGCCTCCGGGACATACTTAACTACGAGCAGTACTTC.

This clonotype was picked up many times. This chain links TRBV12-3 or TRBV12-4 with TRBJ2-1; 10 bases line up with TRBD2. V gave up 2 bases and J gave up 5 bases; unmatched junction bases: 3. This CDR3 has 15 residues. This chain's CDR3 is CASSLLAGVDNEQFF. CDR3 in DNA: TGTGCCAGCAGTTTACTAGCGGGGGTAGACAATGAGCAGTTCTTC.

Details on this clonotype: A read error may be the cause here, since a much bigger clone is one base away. CDR3 loop: CPSSPTTGRSYNEQFF. CDR3 sequence (DNA): TGTCCCAGCAGCCCAACCACGGGACGGTCCTACAATGAGCAGTTCTTC. The rearrangement joins TRBV11-2 to TRBJ2-1; D tentatively fits TRBD1 or TRBD2 (5 bases each). Germline V gives CDR1 SGHAT, CDR2 FQNNGV. This CDR3 is built from 16 residues.

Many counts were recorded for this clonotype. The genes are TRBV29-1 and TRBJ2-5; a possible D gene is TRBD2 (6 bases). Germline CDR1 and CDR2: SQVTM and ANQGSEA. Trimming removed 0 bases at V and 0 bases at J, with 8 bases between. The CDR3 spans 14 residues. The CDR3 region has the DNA TGCAGCGTTGAAGACGGGGGTAACCAAGAGACCCAGTACTTC. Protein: CSVEDGGNQETQYF. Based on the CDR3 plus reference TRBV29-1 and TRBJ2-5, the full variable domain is SAVISQKPSRDICQRGTSLTIQCQVDSQVTMMFWYRQQPGQSLTLIATANQGSEATYESGFVIDKFPISRPNLTFSTLTVSNMSPEDSSIYLCSVEDGGNQETQYFGPGTRLLVL.

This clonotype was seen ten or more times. For the CDR3, the DNA is TGTGCCAGCAGCGAGGACAGAGATACGCAGTATTTT. Translation gives CASSEDRDTQYF. The V call is TRBV9, the J call TRBJ2-3, with a weak D call TRBD1 (6 bases). Trimming pared 3 bases from V and 5 bases from J, leaving 7 bases between. This CDR3 has 12 amino acids. Per the germline V gene, CDR1 is SGDLS and CDR2 is YYNGEE.

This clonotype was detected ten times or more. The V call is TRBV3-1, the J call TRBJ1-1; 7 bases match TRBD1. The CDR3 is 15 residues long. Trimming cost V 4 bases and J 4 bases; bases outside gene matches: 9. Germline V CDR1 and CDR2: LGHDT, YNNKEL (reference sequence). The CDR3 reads CASSRRQGGGTEAFF. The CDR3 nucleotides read TGTGCCAGCAGCCGTAGACAGGGTGGGGGCACTGAAGCTTTCTTT.

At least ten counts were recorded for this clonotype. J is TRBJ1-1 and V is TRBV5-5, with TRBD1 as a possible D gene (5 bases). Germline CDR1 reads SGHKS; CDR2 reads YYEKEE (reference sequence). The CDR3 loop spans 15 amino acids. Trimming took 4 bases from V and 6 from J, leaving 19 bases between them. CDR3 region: CASSPQGDNEAEAFF. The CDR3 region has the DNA TGTGCCAGCAGCCCGCAGGGTGATAACGAGGCTGAAGCTTTCTTT.